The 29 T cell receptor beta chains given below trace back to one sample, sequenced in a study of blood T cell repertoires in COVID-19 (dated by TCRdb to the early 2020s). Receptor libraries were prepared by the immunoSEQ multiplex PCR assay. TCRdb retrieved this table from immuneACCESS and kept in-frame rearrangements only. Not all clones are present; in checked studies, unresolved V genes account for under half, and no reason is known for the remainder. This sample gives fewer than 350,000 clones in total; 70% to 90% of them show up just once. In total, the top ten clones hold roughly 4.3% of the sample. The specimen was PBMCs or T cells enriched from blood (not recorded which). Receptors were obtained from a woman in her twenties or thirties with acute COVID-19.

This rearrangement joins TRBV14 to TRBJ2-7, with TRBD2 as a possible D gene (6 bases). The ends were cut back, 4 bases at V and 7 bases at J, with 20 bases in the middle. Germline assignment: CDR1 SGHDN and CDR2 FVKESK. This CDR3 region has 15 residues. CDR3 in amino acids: CASSREVEPPWEQYF. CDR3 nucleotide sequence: TGTGCCAGCAGCCGGGAGGTAGAGCCACCCTGGGAGCAGTACTTC. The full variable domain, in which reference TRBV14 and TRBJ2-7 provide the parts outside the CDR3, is EAGVTQFPSHSVIEKGQTVTLRCDPISGHDNLYWYRRVMGKEIKFLLHFVKESKQDESGMPNNRFLAERTGGTYSTLKVQPAELEDSGVYFCASSREVEPPWEQYFGPGTRLTVT.

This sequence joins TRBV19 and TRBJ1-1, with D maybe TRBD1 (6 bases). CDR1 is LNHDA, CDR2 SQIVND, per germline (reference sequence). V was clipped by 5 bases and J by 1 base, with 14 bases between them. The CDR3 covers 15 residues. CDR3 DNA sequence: TGTGCCAGTAGTCCTCGACAGGCTAAGAACACTGAAGCTTTCTTT. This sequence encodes CASSPRQAKNTEAFF.

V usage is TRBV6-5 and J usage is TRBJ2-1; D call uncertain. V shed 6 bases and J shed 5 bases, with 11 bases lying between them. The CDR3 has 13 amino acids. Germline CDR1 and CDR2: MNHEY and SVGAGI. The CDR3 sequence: CASRGPLNNEQFF. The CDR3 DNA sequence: TGTGCCAGCAGGGGCCCTCTGAACAATGAGCAGTTCTTC.

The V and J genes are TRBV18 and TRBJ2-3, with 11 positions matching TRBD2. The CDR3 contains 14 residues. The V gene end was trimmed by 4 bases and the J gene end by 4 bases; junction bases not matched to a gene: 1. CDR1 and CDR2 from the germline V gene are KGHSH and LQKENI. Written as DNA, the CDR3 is TGTGCCAGCTCACGACTAGCGGGGTCAGATACGCAGTATTTT. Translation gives CASSRLAGSDTQYF.

The CDR3: CASSLAGRAYDEQYF. In DNA form, the CDR3 reads TGTGCCAGCAGCTTAGCGGGGAGGGCCTACGACGAGCAGTACTTC. The gene calls are TRBV7-2 and TRBJ2-7; 7 bases align to TRBD2. The V gene's germline CDR1 is SGHTA and CDR2 FQGNSA. V gave up 0 bases and J gave up 5 bases; unmatched junction bases: 7. The CDR3 is 15 residues long.

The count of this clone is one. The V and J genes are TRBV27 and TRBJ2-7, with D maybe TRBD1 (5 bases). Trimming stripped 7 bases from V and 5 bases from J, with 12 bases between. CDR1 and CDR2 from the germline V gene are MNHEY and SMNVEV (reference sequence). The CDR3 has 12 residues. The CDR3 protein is CASKGHDHEQYF. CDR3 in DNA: TGTGCCAGCAAAGGACACGACCACGAGCAGTACTTC.

The CDR3 region has the DNA TGTGCCAGCAGCTTATCGGAGGGGCAGACAGATACGCAGTATTTT. It is translated as CASSLSEGQTDTQYF. The chain employs TRBV7-9 and TRBJ2-3; a weak D match, TRBD2 (6 bases). V was cut by 2 bases and J by 3 bases, with 12 bases left in between. The CDR3 has 15 amino acids. Germline V gene sequence: CDR1 SEHNR, CDR2 FQNEAQ (reference sequence). Full variable domain (rest looked up from reference TRBV7-9 and TRBJ2-3): DTGVSQNPRHKITKRGQNVTFRCDPISEHNRLYWYRQTLGQGPEFLTYFQNEAQLEKSRLLSDRFSAERPKGSFSTLEIQRTEQGDSAMYLCASSLSEGQTDTQYFGPGTRLTVL.

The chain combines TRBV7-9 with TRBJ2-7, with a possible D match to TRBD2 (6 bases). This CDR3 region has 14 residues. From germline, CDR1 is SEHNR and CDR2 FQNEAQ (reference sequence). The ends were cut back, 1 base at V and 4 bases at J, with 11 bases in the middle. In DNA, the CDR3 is TGTGCCAGCAGCTTAGGCCTCGGAGGGTACGAGCAGTACTTC. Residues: CASSLGLGGYEQYF.

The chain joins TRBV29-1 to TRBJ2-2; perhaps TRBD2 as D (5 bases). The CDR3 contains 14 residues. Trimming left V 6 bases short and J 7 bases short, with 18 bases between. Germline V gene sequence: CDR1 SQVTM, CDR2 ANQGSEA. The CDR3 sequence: CSVGLSSGGGELFF. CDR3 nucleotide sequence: TGCAGCGTAGGACTCTCCTCGGGTGGCGGGGAGCTGTTTTTT.

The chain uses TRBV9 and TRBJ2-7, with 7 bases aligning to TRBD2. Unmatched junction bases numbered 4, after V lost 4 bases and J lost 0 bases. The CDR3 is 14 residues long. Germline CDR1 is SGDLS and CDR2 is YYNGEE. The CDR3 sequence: CASSIREGSYEQYF. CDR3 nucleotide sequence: TGTGCCAGCAGCATCAGGGAGGGCTCCTACGAGCAGTACTTC.

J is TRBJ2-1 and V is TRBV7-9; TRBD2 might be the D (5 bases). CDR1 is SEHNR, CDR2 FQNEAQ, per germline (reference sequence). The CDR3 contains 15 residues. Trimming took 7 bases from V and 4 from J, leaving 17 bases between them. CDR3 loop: CASNAGGGPYNEQFF. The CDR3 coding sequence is TGTGCCAGCAACGCCGGCGGCGGGCCTTACAATGAGCAGTTCTTC.

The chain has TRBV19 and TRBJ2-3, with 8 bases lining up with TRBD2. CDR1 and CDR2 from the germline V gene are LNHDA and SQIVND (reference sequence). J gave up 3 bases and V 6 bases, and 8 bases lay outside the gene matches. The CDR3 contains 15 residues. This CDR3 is CASSRTSLLTDTQYF. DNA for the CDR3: TGTGCCAGTAGCAGGACTAGCTTATTGACAGATACGCAGTATTTT.

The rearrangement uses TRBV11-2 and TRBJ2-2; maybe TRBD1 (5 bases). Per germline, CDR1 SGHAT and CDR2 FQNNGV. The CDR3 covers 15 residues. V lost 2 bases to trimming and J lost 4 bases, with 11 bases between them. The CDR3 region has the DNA TGTGCCAGCAGCTTACCAGGGCCTGGCACCGGGGAGCTGTTTTTT. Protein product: CASSLPGPGTGELFF. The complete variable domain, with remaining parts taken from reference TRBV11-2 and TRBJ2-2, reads EAGVAQSPRYKIIEKRQSVAFWCNPISGHATLYWYQQILGQGPKLLIQFQNNGVVDDSQLPKDRFSAERLKGVDSTLKIQPAKLEDSAVYLCASSLPGPGTGELFFGEGSRLTVL.

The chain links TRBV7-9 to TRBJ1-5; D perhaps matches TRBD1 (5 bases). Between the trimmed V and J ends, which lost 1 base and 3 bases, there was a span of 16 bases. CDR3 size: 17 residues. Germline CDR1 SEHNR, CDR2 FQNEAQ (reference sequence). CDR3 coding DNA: TGTGCCAGCAGCTTAGGGGGCGGGAAACGTAACAATCAGCCCCAGCATTTT. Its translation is CASSLGGGKRNNQPQHF.

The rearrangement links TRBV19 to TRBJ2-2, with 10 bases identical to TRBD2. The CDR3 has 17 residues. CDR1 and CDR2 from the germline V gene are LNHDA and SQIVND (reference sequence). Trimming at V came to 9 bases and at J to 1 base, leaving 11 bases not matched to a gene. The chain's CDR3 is CASATLAGGGNTGELFF. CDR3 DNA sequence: TGTGCCAGCGCAACTTTAGCGGGAGGCGGGAACACCGGGGAGCTGTTTTTT.

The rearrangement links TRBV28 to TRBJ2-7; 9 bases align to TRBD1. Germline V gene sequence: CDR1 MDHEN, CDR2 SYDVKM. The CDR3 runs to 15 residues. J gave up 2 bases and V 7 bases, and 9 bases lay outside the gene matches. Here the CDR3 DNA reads TGTGCCAGCAAAAGGCCCGGGACAGGGCCCTACGAGCAGTACTTC. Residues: CASKRPGTGPYEQYF.

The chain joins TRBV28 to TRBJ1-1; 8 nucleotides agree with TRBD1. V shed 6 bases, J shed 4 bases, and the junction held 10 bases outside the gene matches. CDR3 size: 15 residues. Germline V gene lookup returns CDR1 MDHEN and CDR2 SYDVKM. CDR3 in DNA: TGTGCCAGCAGATCAGACAGGGGTTCAGTCACTGAAGCTTTCTTT. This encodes CASRSDRGSVTEAFF.

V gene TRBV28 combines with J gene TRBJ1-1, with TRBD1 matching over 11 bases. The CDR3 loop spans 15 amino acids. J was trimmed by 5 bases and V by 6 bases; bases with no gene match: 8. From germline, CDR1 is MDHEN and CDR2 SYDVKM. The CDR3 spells CASRLGTGGTTEAFF. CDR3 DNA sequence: TGTGCCAGCAGACTAGGGACAGGGGGGACTACTGAAGCTTTCTTT.

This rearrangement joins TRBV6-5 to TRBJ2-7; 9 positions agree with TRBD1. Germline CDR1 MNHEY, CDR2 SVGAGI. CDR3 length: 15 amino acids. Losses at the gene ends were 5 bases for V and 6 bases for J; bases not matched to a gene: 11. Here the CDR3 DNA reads TGTGCCAGCAGTCAACCATTGGACAGGGGAAGCGAGCAGTACTTC. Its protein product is CASSQPLDRGSEQYF.

The CDR3 nucleotides are TGTGCCAGCAGCTTACGGGTTAGCGGGAGTGTCGAGCAGTACTTC. It codes for CASSLRVSGSVEQYF. The V and J genes are TRBV11-1 and TRBJ2-7; 9 bases map to TRBD2. Trimming removed 2 bases from V and 6 bases from J; junction bases left unmatched: 8. This CDR3 has 15 amino acids. Germline loops: CDR1 SGHAT, CDR2 FQDESV (reference sequence).

The CDR3 is CARHRGPYEQYF. Here the CDR3 DNA reads TGTGCTAGGCACAGGGGGCCCTACGAGCAGTACTTC. V gene TRBV12-5 combines with J gene TRBJ2-7; 9 nucleotides match TRBD1. Germline lookup yields CDR1 LGHNT and CDR2 FRNRAP. J gave up 2 bases and V 9 bases, and 2 bases lay outside the gene matches. The CDR3 loop spans 12 amino acids.

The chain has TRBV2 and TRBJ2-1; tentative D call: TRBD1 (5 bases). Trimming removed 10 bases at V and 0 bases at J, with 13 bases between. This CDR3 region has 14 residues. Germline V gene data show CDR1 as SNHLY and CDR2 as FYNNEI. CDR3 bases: TGTGCCACCAGAGACAGCAGCTCCTACAATGAGCAGTTCTTC. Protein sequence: CATRDSSSYNEQFF.

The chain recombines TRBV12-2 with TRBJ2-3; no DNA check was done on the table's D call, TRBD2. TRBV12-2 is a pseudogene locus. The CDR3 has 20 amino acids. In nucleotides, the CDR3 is TGTGCAAGTCGCCCAATATTCCTCGGGGACTCGACGATAAGCACAGATACGCAGTATTTT. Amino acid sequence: CASRPIFLGDSTISTDTQYF.

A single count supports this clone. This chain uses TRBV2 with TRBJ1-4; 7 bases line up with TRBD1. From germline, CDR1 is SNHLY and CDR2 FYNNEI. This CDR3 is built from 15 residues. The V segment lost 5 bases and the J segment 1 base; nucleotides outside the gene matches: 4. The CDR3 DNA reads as TGTGCCAGCAGTCGAACAGGGGTAACTAATGAAAAACTGTTTTTT. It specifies CASSRTGVTNEKLFF.

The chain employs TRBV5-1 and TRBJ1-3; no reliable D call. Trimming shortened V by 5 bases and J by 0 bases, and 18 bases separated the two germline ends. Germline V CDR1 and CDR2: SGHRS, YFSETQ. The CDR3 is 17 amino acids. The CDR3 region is CASRSAGDTSSGNTIYF. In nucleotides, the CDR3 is TGCGCCAGCAGGTCGGCAGGTGATACGAGCTCTGGAAACACCATATATTTT.

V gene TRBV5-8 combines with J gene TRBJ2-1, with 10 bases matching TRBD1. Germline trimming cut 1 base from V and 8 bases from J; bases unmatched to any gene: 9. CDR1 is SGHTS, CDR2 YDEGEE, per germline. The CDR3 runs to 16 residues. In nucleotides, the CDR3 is TGTGCCAGCAGCTTGACAGGGACAGGGGTAAAGGATGAGCAGTTCTTC. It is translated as CASSLTGTGVKDEQFF.

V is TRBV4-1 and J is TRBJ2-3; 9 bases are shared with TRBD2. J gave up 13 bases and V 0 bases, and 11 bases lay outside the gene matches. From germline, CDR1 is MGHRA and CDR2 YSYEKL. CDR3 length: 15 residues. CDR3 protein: CASSQEGLREGREYF. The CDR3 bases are TGCGCCAGCAGCCAAGAAGGGTTGCGGGAGGGCCGGGAGTATTTT.

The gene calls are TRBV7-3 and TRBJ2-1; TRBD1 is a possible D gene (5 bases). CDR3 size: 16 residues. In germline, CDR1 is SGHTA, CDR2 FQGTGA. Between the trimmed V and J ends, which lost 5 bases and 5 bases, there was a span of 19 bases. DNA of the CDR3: TGTGCCAGCAGCGGCCCATTAAGGGGTAAAGACAATGAGCAGTTCTTC. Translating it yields CASSGPLRGKDNEQFF.

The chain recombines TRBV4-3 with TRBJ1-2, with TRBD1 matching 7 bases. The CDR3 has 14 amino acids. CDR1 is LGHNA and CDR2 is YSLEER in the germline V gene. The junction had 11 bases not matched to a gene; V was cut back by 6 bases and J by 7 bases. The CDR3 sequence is CASSVQGEGSGYTF. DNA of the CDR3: TGCGCCAGCAGTGTTCAGGGGGAAGGGTCTGGCTACACCTTC.